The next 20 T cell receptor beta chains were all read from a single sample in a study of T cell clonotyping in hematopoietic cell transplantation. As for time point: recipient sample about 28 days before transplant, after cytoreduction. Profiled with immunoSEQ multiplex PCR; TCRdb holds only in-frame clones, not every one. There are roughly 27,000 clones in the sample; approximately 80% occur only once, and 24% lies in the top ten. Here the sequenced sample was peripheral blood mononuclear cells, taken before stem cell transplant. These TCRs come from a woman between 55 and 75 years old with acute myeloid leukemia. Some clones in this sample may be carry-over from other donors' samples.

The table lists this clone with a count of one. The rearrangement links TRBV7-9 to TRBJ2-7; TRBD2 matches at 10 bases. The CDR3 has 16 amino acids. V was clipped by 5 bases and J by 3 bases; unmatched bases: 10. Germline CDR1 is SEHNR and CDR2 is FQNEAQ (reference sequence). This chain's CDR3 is CASSRVAGGRYYEQYF. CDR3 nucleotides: TGTGCCAGCAGCCGAGTAGCGGGAGGTCGATACTACGAGCAGTACTTC.

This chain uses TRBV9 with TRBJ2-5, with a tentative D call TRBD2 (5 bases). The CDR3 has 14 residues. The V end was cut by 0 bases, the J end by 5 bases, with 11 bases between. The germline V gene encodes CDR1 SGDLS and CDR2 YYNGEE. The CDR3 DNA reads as TGTGCCAGCAGCGTAGGTCTCGGCGGGGAGACCCAGTACTTC. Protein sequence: CASSVGLGGETQYF.

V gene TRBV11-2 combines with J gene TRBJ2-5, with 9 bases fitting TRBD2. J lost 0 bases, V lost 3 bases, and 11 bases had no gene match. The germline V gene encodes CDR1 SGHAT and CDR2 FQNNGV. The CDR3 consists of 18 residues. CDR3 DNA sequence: TGTGCCAGCAGCTTCCGCCGGGCGATAGCGGGGGACCAAGAGACCCAGTACTTC. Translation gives CASSFRRAIAGDQETQYF.

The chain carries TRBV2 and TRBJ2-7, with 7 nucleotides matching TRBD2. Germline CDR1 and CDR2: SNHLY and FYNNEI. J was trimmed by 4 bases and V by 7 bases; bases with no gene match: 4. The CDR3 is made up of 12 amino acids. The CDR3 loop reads CASKRDRYEQYF. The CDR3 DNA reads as TGTGCCAGCAAGCGGGATCGATACGAGCAGTACTTC.

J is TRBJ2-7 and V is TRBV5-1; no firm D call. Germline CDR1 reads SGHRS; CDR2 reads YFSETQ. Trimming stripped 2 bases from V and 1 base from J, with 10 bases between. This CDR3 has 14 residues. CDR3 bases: TGCGCCAGCAGCTTCGAAGACTCTTCCTACGAGCAGTACTTC. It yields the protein CASSFEDSSYEQYF.

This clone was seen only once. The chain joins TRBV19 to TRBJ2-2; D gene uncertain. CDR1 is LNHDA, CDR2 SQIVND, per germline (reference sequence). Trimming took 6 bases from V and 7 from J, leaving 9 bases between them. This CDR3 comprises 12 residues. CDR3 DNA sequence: TGTGCCAGTAGCTCTCCTGACGGGGAGCTGTTTTTT. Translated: CASSSPDGELFF.

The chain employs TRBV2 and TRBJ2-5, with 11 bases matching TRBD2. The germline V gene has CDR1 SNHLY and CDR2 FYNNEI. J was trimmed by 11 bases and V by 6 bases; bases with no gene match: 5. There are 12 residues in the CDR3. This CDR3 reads CASRGTSGAQYF. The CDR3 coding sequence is TGTGCCAGCAGAGGGACTAGCGGTGCTCAGTACTTC.

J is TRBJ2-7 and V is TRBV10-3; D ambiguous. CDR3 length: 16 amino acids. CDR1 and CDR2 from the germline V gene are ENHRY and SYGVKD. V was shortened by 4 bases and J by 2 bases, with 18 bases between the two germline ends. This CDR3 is CAISGPPGRPTYEQYF. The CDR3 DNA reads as TGTGCCATCAGTGGGCCCCCCGGAAGGCCAACCTACGAGCAGTACTTC.

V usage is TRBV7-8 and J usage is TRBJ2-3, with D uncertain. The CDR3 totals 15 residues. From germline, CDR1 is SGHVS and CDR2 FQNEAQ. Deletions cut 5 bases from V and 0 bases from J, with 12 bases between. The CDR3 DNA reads TGTGCCAGCAGCAGTCGGCGGATCAGCACAGATACGCAGTATTTT. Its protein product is CASSSRRISTDTQYF.

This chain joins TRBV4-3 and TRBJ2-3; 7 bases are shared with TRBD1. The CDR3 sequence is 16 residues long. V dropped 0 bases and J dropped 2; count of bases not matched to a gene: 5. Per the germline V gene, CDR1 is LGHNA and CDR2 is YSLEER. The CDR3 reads CASSQDATGNTDTQYF. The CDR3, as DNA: TGCGCCAGCAGCCAAGATGCGACAGGGAACACAGATACGCAGTATTTT.

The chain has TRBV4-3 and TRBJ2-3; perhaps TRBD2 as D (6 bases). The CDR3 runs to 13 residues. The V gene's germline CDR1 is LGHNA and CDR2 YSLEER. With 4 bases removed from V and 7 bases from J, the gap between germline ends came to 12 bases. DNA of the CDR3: TGCGCCAGCAGCCTCCAAGCGGGCCATACGCAGTATTTT. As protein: CASSLQAGHTQYF.

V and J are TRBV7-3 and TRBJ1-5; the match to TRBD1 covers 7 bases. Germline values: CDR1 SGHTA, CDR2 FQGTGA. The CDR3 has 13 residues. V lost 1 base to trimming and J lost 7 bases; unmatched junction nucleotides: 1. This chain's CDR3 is CASSLSRGQPQHF. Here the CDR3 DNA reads TGTGCCAGCAGCTTAAGCAGGGGGCAGCCCCAGCATTTT.

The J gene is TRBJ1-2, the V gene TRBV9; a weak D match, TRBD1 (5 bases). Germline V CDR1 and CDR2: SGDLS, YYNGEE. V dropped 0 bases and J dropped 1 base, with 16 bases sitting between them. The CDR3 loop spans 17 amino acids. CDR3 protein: CASSVGGSGGHNYGYTF. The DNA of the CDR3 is TGTGCCAGCAGCGTAGGCGGGTCTGGGGGTCATAACTATGGCTACACCTTC.

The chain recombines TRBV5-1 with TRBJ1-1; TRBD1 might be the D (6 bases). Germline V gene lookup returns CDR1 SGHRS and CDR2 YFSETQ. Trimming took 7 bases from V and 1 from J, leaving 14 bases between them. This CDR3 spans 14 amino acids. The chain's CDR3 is CASAAGAGNTEAFF. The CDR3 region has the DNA TGCGCCAGCGCAGCGGGGGCCGGGAACACTGAAGCTTTCTTT.

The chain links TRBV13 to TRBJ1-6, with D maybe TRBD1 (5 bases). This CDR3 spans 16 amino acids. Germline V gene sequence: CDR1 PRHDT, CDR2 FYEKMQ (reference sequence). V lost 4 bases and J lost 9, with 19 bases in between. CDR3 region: CASSSPGEDGGSPLHF. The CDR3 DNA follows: TGTGCCAGCAGCTCCCCCGGAGAGGATGGGGGTTCACCCCTCCACTTT.

CDR3 loop: CASRADSRNSPLHF. CDR3 in DNA: TGTGCCAGCAGAGCCGACAGCCGTAATTCACCCCTCCACTTT. V is TRBV5-6 and J is TRBJ1-6, with a weak D call TRBD1 (5 bases). The CDR3 extends over 14 amino acids. V was pared by 5 bases and J by 6 bases, with 12 bases between. Germline V lookup: CDR1 SGHDT, CDR2 YYEEEE.

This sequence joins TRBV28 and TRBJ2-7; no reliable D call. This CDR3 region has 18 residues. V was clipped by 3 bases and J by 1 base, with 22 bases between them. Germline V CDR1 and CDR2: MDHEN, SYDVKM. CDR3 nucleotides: TGTGCCAGCAGTTTCCCGGCCCGGCGGCAGGCCCATTCCTACGAGCAGTACTTC. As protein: CASSFPARRQAHSYEQYF.

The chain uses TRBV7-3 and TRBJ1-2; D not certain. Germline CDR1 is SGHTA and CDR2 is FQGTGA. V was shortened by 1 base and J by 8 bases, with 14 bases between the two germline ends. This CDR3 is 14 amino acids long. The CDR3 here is CASSLKAGVPGYTF. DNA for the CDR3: TGTGCCAGCAGCTTAAAGGCCGGAGTCCCCGGCTACACCTTC.

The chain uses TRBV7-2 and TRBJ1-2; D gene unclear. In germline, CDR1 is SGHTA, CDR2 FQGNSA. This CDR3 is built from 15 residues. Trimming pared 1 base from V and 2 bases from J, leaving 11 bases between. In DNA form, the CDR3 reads TGTGCCAGCAGCTTAGTATATGGCGGAAACTATGGCTACACCTTC. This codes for CASSLVYGGNYGYTF.

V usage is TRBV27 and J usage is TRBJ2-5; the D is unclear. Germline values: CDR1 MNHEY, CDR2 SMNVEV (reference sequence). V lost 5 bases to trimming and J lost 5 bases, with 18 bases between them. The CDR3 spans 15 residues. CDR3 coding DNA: TGTGCCAGCAGTCTCCTCCCAGGAAATTGGGAGACCCAGTACTTC. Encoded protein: CASSLLPGNWETQYF.